The source of this TCR beta chain is a study of cytomegalovirus exposure and HLA in healthy donors. Findings of the study overall: Reports indicated that the classifier achieved high specificity and sensitivity in diagnosing cytomegalovirus status. Rare TCR sequences dominated, though some public TCRs recurred in many donors. The authors listed 150 to 200 TCR beta chains as cytomegalovirus-associated.

From the approximately 120-subject validation cohort, which was separate from the roughly 620-subject first cohort, the donors were drawn. This clone was picked up a small number of times. What it recognizes is unknown. Sequenced by immunoSEQ multiplex PCR; TCRdb stores in-frame clones only, minus some. The data show 150,000 to 200,000 clones, 65% to 85% seen once. The sequenced sample consisted of PBMCs. The clonotype originates from a woman younger than 30 in good health and CMV-seropositive.

The CDR3 here is CASKRDRSRSYNEQFF. CDR3 coding DNA: TGTGCCAGCAAACGAGACAGGTCCCGCTCCTACAATGAGCAGTTCTTC. The genes are TRBV27 and TRBJ2-1; D perhaps matches TRBD1 (6 bases). Between the trimmed V and J ends, which lost 7 bases and 0 bases, there was a span of 16 bases. Germline V gene sequence: CDR1 MNHEY, CDR2 SMNVEV (reference sequence). This CDR3 is built from 16 residues.